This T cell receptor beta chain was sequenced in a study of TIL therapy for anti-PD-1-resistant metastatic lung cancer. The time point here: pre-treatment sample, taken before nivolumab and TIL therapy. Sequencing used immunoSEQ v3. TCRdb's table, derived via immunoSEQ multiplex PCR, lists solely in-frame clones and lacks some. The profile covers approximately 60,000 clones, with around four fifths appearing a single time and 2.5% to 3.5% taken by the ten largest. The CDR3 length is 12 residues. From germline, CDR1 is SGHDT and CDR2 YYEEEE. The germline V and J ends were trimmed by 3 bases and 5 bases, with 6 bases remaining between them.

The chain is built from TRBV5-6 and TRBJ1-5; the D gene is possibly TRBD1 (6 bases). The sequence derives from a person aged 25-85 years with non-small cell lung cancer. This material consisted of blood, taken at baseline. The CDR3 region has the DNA TGTGCCAGCAGCTCAGGGGATCAGCCCCAGCATTTT. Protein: CASSSGDQPQHF.